The 27 T cell receptor beta chains listed next were all sequenced from one sample in a study of regulatory T cells in long-lasting Graves disease. TCR beta libraries were built with iRepertoire HTBI primers and Arm-PCR of CDR3 regions. TCRdb fed the multiplex PCR reads into MiXCR, producing one record per CDR3 protein. The data show 600,000 to 650,000 distinct CDR3 sequences, 16% seen once. The time point here: newly diagnosed GD, antithyroid drugs for less than 3 months. With RNA extracted from PBMCs as input, the TCR library was made. These sequences were also reported in another study, on T cells in Graves' hyperthyroidism and ophthalmopathy.

This specimen was peripheral blood mononuclear cells (PBMCs), taken at new diagnosis, from a patient treated with antithyroid drugs. Source of these receptors: a woman under 40 with Graves disease.

The chain joins TRBV20-1 to TRBJ2-7; D gene uncertain. From germline, CDR1 is DFQATT and CDR2 SNEGSKA (reference sequence). The germline V and J ends were trimmed by 6 bases and 2 bases, with 14 bases remaining between them. The CDR3 length is 13 residues. The CDR3 coding sequence is TGCAGTGCCTTCTATGGGCCCGCCTACGAGCAGTACTTC. Protein sequence: CSAFYGPAYEQYF.

This clonotype was observed many times. The chain employs TRBV20-1 and TRBJ1-5; no firm D call. CDR3 length equals 13 residues. Germline CDR1 DFQATT, CDR2 SNEGSKA (reference sequence). With 0 bases removed from V and 9 bases from J, the gap between germline ends came to 12 bases. The CDR3 region is CSARELAAGPQHF. Written as DNA, the CDR3 is TGCAGTGCTAGAGAACTGGCCGCCGGGCCCCAGCATTTT.

Many counts were recorded for this clonotype. The rearrangement links TRBV27 to TRBJ2-2; TRBD1 aligns across 9 bases. Trimming cost V 3 bases and J 0 bases; bases outside gene matches: 5. This CDR3 has 17 residues. Germline lookup yields CDR1 MNHEY and CDR2 SMNVEV (reference sequence). For the CDR3, the DNA is TGTGCCAGCAGTTTTAGGACAGGGGCTTCGAACACCGGGGAGCTGTTTTTT. It yields the protein CASSFRTGASNTGELFF.

A few counts support this clonotype. The rearrangement joins TRBV3-1 to TRBJ1-6; D unclear. There are 17 residues in the CDR3. Trimming took 4 bases from V and 0 from J, leaving 13 bases between them. CDR1 and CDR2 (germline): LGHDT, YNNKEL (reference sequence). CDR3 loop: CASSPDGTSSYNSPLHF. CDR3 DNA: TGTGCCAGCAGCCCGGACGGAACGAGCTCCTATAATTCACCCCTCCACTTT.

The V gene is TRBV10-3, the J gene TRBJ2-1, with D maybe TRBD1 (6 bases). This CDR3 has 14 amino acids. The germline gives CDR1 ENHRY, CDR2 SYGVKD. V shed 6 bases and J shed 4 bases, with 13 bases lying between them. CDR3: CAISLQQGYNEQFF. In DNA form, the CDR3 reads TGTGCCATCAGCCTGCAACAGGGATACAATGAGCAGTTCTTC.

The V call is TRBV19, the J call TRBJ2-1, with 7 bases matching TRBD2. The CDR3 has 14 amino acids. Germline assignment: CDR1 LNHDA and CDR2 SQIVND (reference sequence). The V segment lost 0 bases and the J segment 9 bases; nucleotides outside the gene matches: 5. CDR3 residues: CASSIDKWEGEQFF. The CDR3 DNA sequence: TGTGCCAGTAGTATAGATAAGTGGGAGGGTGAGCAGTTCTTC.

This clonotype has at least ten counts. The chain couples TRBV6-1 to TRBJ1-1, with 7 bases lining up with TRBD1. The V gene's germline CDR1 is MNHNS and CDR2 SASEGT. V shed 8 bases and J 0 bases; nucleotides not matched to a gene: 3. The CDR3 is 13 amino acids. The CDR3 region has the DNA TGTGCCAGCGGGACAGCGATGAACACTGAAGCTTTCTTT. Translated: CASGTAMNTEAFF.

This clonotype was detected many times. V and J are TRBV27 and TRBJ2-1, with TRBD2 matching over 13 bases. Germline CDR1 MNHEY, CDR2 SMNVEV (reference sequence). V lost 3 bases, J lost 7 bases, and 9 bases stayed unmatched. The CDR3 length is 17 residues. CDR3 protein: CASSFSLLAGGFNEQFF. CDR3 DNA sequence: TGTGCCAGCAGTTTCTCCTTACTAGCGGGAGGGTTTAATGAGCAGTTCTTC.

V and J are TRBV6-2 or TRBV6-3 and TRBJ1-4; D remains ambiguous. This CDR3 comprises 11 residues. The V gene's germline CDR1 is MNHEY and CDR2 SVGEGT. Trimming shortened V by 7 bases and J by 10 bases, and 10 bases separated the two germline ends. CDR3 sequence reads: CASMDGRKLFF. The CDR3 coding sequence is TGTGCCAGCATGGATGGAAGAAAACTGTTTTTT.

J is TRBJ1-1 and V is TRBV12-3 or TRBV12-4; D is undetermined. V gave up 8 bases and J gave up 0 bases, with 10 bases separating them. This CDR3 comprises 13 residues. CDR3 sequence: CASGTTVNTEAFF. Here the CDR3 DNA reads TGTGCCAGCGGAACGACGGTGAACACTGAAGCTTTCTTT.

This clonotype was recorded a few times. The chain recombines TRBV3-1 with TRBJ2-7, with 9 positions matching TRBD1. Germline CDR1 LGHDT, CDR2 YNNKEL (reference sequence). Trimming at V came to 5 bases and at J to 6 bases, leaving 11 bases not matched to a gene. The CDR3 has 15 residues. The CDR3 nucleotides are TGTGCCAGCAGCTCTGTCGGACAGGGGTCGTCCGAGCAGTACTTC. This codes for CASSSVGQGSSEQYF.

The chain joins TRBV7-9 to TRBJ2-2; a possible D gene is TRBD2 (5 bases). CDR3 size: 15 residues. CDR1 is SEHNR, CDR2 FQNEAQ, per germline (reference sequence). The V and J ends lost 5 bases and 6 bases respectively, with 16 bases between them. CDR3 loop: CASSLGLQESGELFF. The CDR3 DNA follows: TGTGCCAGCAGCCTCGGACTTCAAGAGTCCGGGGAGCTGTTTTTT.

This clonotype was detected many times. This rearrangement joins TRBV11-2 to TRBJ2-7; 8 positions agree with TRBD2. The CDR3 spans 15 residues. The V segment lost 0 bases and the J segment 3 bases; nucleotides outside the gene matches: 4. Germline loops: CDR1 SGHAT, CDR2 FQNNGV. CDR3 DNA sequence: TGTGCCAGCAGCTTAGATTCTGCGGGAGGCTACGAGCAGTACTTC. Amino acids: CASSLDSAGGYEQYF.

Many counts were recorded for this clonotype. The V and J genes are TRBV12-5 and TRBJ2-1; D could derive from TRBD1 or TRBD2 (5 bases each). Germline values: CDR1 LGHNT, CDR2 FRNRAP. Trimming removed 4 bases from V and 2 bases from J, with 12 bases in between. The CDR3 loop spans 15 amino acids. The CDR3 bases are TGTGCTAGTGGTTGGGGCGGGTCAGCCTACAATGAGCAGTTCTTC. Translating it yields CASGWGGSAYNEQFF.

This clonotype was seen only a few times. This rearrangement joins TRBV28 to TRBJ1-2; D may be TRBD1 (5 bases). V lost 5 bases, J lost 8 bases, and 18 bases lay in between. Germline V CDR1 and CDR2: MDHEN, SYDVKM. CDR3 length equals 14 residues. CDR3 nucleotides: TGTGCCAGCAGTCCTCCGGGACCCAGGTGGGGCTACACCTTC. It codes for CASSPPGPRWGYTF.

The chain carries TRBV15 and TRBJ1-1; no clear D. Trimming removed 0 bases at V and 2 bases at J, with 10 bases between. Germline V gene sequence: CDR1 LNHNV, CDR2 YYDKDF (reference sequence). This CDR3 is built from 15 residues. In DNA, the CDR3 is TGTGCCACCAGCAGAGATCGGAACCGAAACACTGAAGCTTTCTTT. It is translated as CATSRDRNRNTEAFF.

This chain uses TRBV18 with TRBJ1-5; 7 bases agree with TRBD1. CDR1 is KGHSH, CDR2 LQKENI, per germline. The CDR3 runs 17 residues. Losses at the gene ends were 2 bases for V and 7 bases for J; bases not matched to a gene: 14. The DNA for the CDR3 is TGTGCCAGCTCACCAAGCGGGGGAGGGGGCGCAGGACAGCCCCAGCATTTT. Residues: CASSPSGGGGAGQPQHF.

J is TRBJ2-7 and V is TRBV24-1, with D possibly TRBD2 on 6 matching bases. CDR1 and CDR2 (germline): KGHDR, SFDVKD. Trimming removed 1 base from V and 3 bases from J, with 9 bases in between. This CDR3 is built from 14 residues. The CDR3, as DNA: TGTGCCACCAGTGATTTTGCCGGGGGCTACGAGCAGTACTTC. The encoded protein is CATSDFAGGYEQYF.

This clonotype has a count of ten or more. The chain employs TRBV20-1 and TRBJ2-3, with D perhaps TRBD1 (5 bases). The V gene lost 1 base and the J gene lost 0 bases, with 17 bases spanning the gap. The CDR3 totals 17 residues. Germline lookup yields CDR1 DFQATT and CDR2 SNEGSKA (reference sequence). The CDR3, as DNA: TGCAGTGCTAGAGCACAAGGGCGGACAACTAGCACAGATACGCAGTATTTT. Protein product: CSARAQGRTTSTDTQYF.

This clonotype was counted a few times. The chain has TRBV6-2 or TRBV6-3 and TRBJ2-3; D gene ambiguous. Trimming left V 4 bases short and J 6 bases short, with 11 bases between. This CDR3 contains 13 residues. CDR1 is MNHEY, CDR2 SVGEGT, per germline. CDR3 protein: CASSSDGDDTQYF. The CDR3 DNA sequence: TGTGCCAGCAGTTCCGACGGTGATGATACGCAGTATTTT.

This clonotype was recorded many times. The chain carries TRBV19 and TRBJ1-2; TRBD1 matches at 11 bases. The CDR3 contains 16 residues. Unmatched junction bases numbered 8, after V lost 6 bases and J lost 2 bases. Germline lookup yields CDR1 LNHDA and CDR2 SQIVND (reference sequence). The CDR3: CASRKGQGALNYGYTF. The CDR3 DNA reads TGTGCCAGTAGAAAAGGACAGGGGGCGTTGAACTATGGCTACACCTTC.

This clonotype has just a few counts. This sequence joins TRBV4-2 and TRBJ1-1; TRBD1 aligns across 9 bases. After removal of 4 bases from V and 4 bases from J, the junction contained 7 bases not matched to a gene. Germline V gene sequence: CDR1 LGHNA, CDR2 YNFKEQ. This CDR3 is 15 amino acids long. In DNA form, the CDR3 reads TGTGCCAGCAGCCCACAGGGGGCGGGAGTCACTGAAGCTTTCTTT. Translated: CASSPQGAGVTEAFF.

This clonotype was seen only a few times. A much larger clone differs by one base, so this may be a read error. The V gene is TRBV28, the J gene TRBJ2-1; possibly TRBD2 for D (5 bases). CDR1 MDHEN and CDR2 SYDVKM come from the germline V gene. The CDR3 consists of 14 residues. The CDR3 region is CAGSAAGKHNEQFF. The CDR3 nucleotides read TGTGCCGGCAGTGCCGCCGGGAAACACAATGAGCAGTTCTTC.

The rearrangement links TRBV5-6 to TRBJ1-2; D may be TRBD1 (5 bases). Germline CDR1 SGHDT, CDR2 YYEEEE. Deletions cut 1 base from V and 7 bases from J, with 17 bases between. The CDR3 totals 15 residues. DNA for the CDR3: TGTGCCAGCAGCTTGAAGTCTGGGGCCGACGGTGGCTACACCTTC. Protein product: CASSLKSGADGGYTF.

This clonotype was seen many times. The V call is TRBV5-1, the J call TRBJ1-2; 8 bases agree with TRBD1. Germline V gene data show CDR1 as SGHRS and CDR2 as YFSETQ. The CDR3 extends over 13 amino acids. V lost 4 bases, J lost 7 bases, and 6 bases stayed unmatched. The CDR3 bases are TGCGCCAGCAGCCCCGACAGGGGTGGTGGCTACACCTTC. This sequence encodes CASSPDRGGGYTF.

At least ten counts were recorded for this clonotype. This rearrangement joins TRBV30 to TRBJ2-5, with TRBD2 matching 11 bases. The germline V gene encodes CDR1 GTSNPN and CDR2 SVGIG (reference sequence). The V segment lost 5 bases and the J segment 5 bases; nucleotides outside the gene matches: 1. This CDR3 is 12 amino acids long. The CDR3 nucleotides read TGTGCCTGGCGGACTAGCGGGGAGACCCAGTACTTC. This translates into CAWRTSGETQYF.

This clonotype was detected only a few times. V usage is TRBV5-1 and J usage is TRBJ2-2; D uncertain. The germline V gene encodes CDR1 SGHRS and CDR2 YFSETQ. Deletions cut 1 base from V and 1 base from J, with 8 bases between. This CDR3 region has 15 residues. The CDR3 reads CASSLTTMNTGELFF. The CDR3 DNA reads as TGCGCCAGCAGCTTGACAACAATGAACACCGGGGAGCTGTTTTTT.